This TCR beta chain was identified in a study of T cells in Graves' hyperthyroidism and ophthalmopathy. V lost 0 bases to trimming and J lost 9 bases; unmatched junction nucleotides: 12. CDR1 SGDLS and CDR2 YYNGEE come from the germline V gene. This CDR3 spans 17 amino acids. RNA transcripts provided the source from which TCR beta CDR3 regions were amplified. A set of HTBI primers served as the primers for a first-round RT-PCR of the TCR CDR3. A single record per CDR3 protein comes from TCRdb applying MiXCR to the multiplex PCR reads. The sample shows 250,000 to 300,000 distinct CDR3 sequences, more than 12% of them seen only once.

V is TRBV9 and J is TRBJ2-2; 9 bases are shared with TRBD2. The material sequenced was blood. This receptor was taken from a woman aged 35 to 49 with Graves' hyperthyroidism that later progressed to Graves' ophthalmopathy. CDR3 residues: CASSVALFSSGNRELFF. The CDR3 coding sequence is TGTGCCAGCAGCGTAGCCCTCTTTTCTAGCGGGAACCGGGAGCTGTTTTTT.